Below, 5 T cell receptor beta chains from the same sample are listed, as sequenced in a study of blood T cells in healthy people across ages. A sample-barcoded 5' primer and a J-beta primer mix were used in a second PCR of roughly 6 to 11 cycles. TCRdb recomputed calls from the 5' RACE reads with MiXCR, one row per CDR3 protein. The table has fewer than 900,000 distinct CDR3 sequences, approximately 43% seen once; the top ten hold roughly 19%. The sequencing sample was made of blood. Source of these receptors: a woman aged 55-69 years in good health.

Worth noting for this clonotype: This may be a read error, as it is one base from a much larger clone. The final CDR3 position lacks the conserved phenylalanine or tryptophan, pointing to a likely read error. The gene calls are TRBV12-3 or TRBV12-4 and TRBJ2-7; perhaps TRBD2 as D (5 bases). This CDR3 region has 15 residues. V lost 3 bases and J 3 bases, leaving 15 bases between the germline ends. CDR3 region: CASSFPEGRSYEQYI. The CDR3 nucleotides are TGTGCCAGCAGTTTCCCCGAGGGCCGTAGCTACGAGCAGTACATC.

In this sample, this clonotype turned up a few times. The chain recombines TRBV18 with TRBJ2-7; 11 positions agree with TRBD2. The CDR3 extends over 15 amino acids. The V gene's germline CDR1 is KGHSH and CDR2 LQKENI. The J segment lost 3 bases and the V segment lost 0 bases, leaving 1 base of the junction unmatched. The CDR3 loop reads CASSPPLAGGYEQYF. CDR3 in DNA: TGTGCCAGCTCACCACCGCTAGCGGGAGGCTACGAGCAGTACTTC.

The rearrangement joins TRBV13 to TRBJ2-7; 9 nucleotides match TRBD1. Germline V gene lookup returns CDR1 PRHDT and CDR2 FYEKMQ (reference sequence). J was trimmed by 5 bases and V by 5 bases; bases with no gene match: 7. This CDR3 spans 14 amino acids. CDR3 amino acids: CASSVRTGVDEQYF. CDR3 in DNA: TGTGCCAGCAGCGTCCGGACAGGGGTTGACGAGCAGTACTTC.

Many counts were recorded for this clonotype. This chain joins TRBV10-3 and TRBJ2-7, with 10 nucleotides matching TRBD1. Germline values: CDR1 ENHRY, CDR2 SYGVKD. J lost 2 bases, V lost 2 bases, and 9 bases had no gene match. CDR3 size: 17 residues. The CDR3 DNA is TGTGCCATCAGTGAGGAACCCCCCGGGACAGGGGCCTACGAGCAGTACTTC. Translated, it gives CAISEEPPGTGAYEQYF.

The chain joins TRBV19 to TRBJ1-2; 9 bases are a match to TRBD1. The trim removed 5 bases at V and 7 bases at J, leaving 8 bases unmatched. Germline CDR1 is LNHDA and CDR2 is SQIVND (reference sequence). This CDR3 has 14 residues. CDR3 in amino acids: CASSPDRGGSGYTF. CDR3 nucleotide sequence: TGTGCCAGTAGTCCGGACAGGGGAGGCTCTGGCTACACCTTC.